The rows below give T cell receptor beta chains drawn from one sample of a study of cytomegalovirus exposure and HLA in healthy donors. Produced via immunoSEQ multiplex PCR; TCRdb's table is partial and in-frame only. The table lists 150,000 to 200,000 clones, over 65% of them singletons. The sequenced material came from PBMCs. The source of these receptors is a middle-aged woman in good health and CMV-seronegative. The CDR3 runs from the conserved cysteine through the conserved F or W.

TRBV4-1,TRBJ2-7,CASSLESSYEQYF
TRBV2,TRBJ2-2,CASKELAGGTGELFF
TRBV28,TRBJ2-7,CASGTGYEQYF
TRBV13,TRBJ2-5,CASSLPGGSETQYF
TRBV7-3,TRBJ1-6,CASSPTGLLNSPLHF
TRBV28,TRBJ1-5,CASSLTGEDNQPQHF
TRBV2,TRBJ1-1,CASSEERLTNTEAFF
TRBV4-1,TRBJ1-1,CASSQDPYTEAFF
TRBV5-1,TRBJ2-1,CASRASLGYNEQFF
TRBV4-1,TRBJ2-5,CASSQHSAGPQETQYF
TRBV5-6,TRBJ2-5,CASSTRLAETQYF
TRBV10-3,TRBJ2-7,CAISEGTGASYEQYF
TRBV6-5,TRBJ2-5,CASSARTAQETQYF
TRBV10-1,TRBJ2-1,CASSDLGDSSSYNEQFF
TRBV5-1,TRBJ2-1,CASSLSGGNEQFF
TRBV19,TRBJ1-2,CATLRTGIDGYTF
TRBV5-1,TRBJ2-3,CASSLWAPDTQYF
TRBV11-2,TRBJ1-1,CASSPITGGAGAFF
TRBV4-1,TRBJ2-5,CASSPKAGMQETQYF
TRBV4-1,TRBJ2-7,CASSQADRGRSTEQYF
TRBV5-1,TRBJ2-1,CASSFPKDGQTSSYNEQFF
TRBV7-8,TRBJ1-3,CASSPPGNGNTIYF
TRBV5-5,TRBJ2-7,CASRSSRPSYEQYF
TRBV2,TRBJ2-7,CASSRLGAGAGDF
TRBV15,TRBJ2-3,CATSRDGGGDTQYF
TRBV4-2,TRBJ2-1,CASSRSGTAYNEQFF
TRBV2,TRBJ2-1,CASRLAGGHEQFF
TRBV6-5,TRBJ1-1,CASIYRGQGNTEAFF
TRBV7-2,TRBJ1-6,CASSGQGFGNSPLHF
TRBV12-5,TRBJ2-3,CASGLEQGSDTQYF
TRBV4-1,TRBJ2-5,CASSQDWRGGQETQYF
TRBV7-8,TRBJ2-3,CASSFSGGGTDTQYF
TRBV2,TRBJ1-5,CASRGSDRAGNQPQHF
TRBV10-3,TRBJ1-2,CAITENNYGYTF
TRBV2,TRBJ1-4,CASSVQGTNEKLFF
TRBV9,TRBJ2-1,CASSVGSGGAGTYNEQFF
TRBV29-1,TRBJ1-3,CSVEDLVFGGNTIYF